The present T cell receptor beta chain was sequenced within a study of T cell repertoires in cytomegalovirus infection. This clonotype has only a few counts. Its cognate antigen is unknown. CDR3 length: 11 amino acids. V was clipped by 8 bases and J by 8 bases, with 8 bases between them. Germline V CDR1 and CDR2: KGHDR, SFDVKD. TCRdb re-called the reads through MiXCR, storing one row per CDR3 protein. In the table there are approximately 83,000 distinct CDR3 sequences, roughly a quarter of which are singletons. Findings of the study overall: The study identified carriers of CMV plus the relevant HLA from cumulative public TCR beta family frequency.

Specimen: CD8+ T cells from cultured PBMCs, collected from culture after CMV antigen stimulation. The source of this sequence is a human donor in good health (CMV status not recorded). Some clones in this sample may be carry-over from other donors' samples. The chain recombines TRBV24-1 with TRBJ2-2, with D hard to call. The CDR3 DNA reads TGTGCCACCACGGGCGGTGGGGAGCTGTTTTTT. Translating gives CATTGGGELFF.